The present T cell receptor (beta chain) was sequenced within a study of blood T cell repertoires in COVID-19. Study information: T cells, B-cell-depleted T cells, or PBMCs provided the cDNA or gDNA that served as material.

Cohort placement rested on clinical history that participants reported themselves. With V trimmed by 1 base and J by 6 bases, 5 bases remained unmatched. Per germline, CDR1 LNHDA and CDR2 SQIVND (reference sequence). This CDR3 comprises 16 residues. Profiled with immunoSEQ multiplex PCR; TCRdb holds only in-frame clones, not every one. The data contain 300,000 to 350,000 clones, more than 90% of them singletons. This sequence was found in a woman aged 30 to 39 who had been exposed to COVID-19. The sequenced sample was PBMCs or T cells enriched from blood (not recorded which). The V call is TRBV19, the J call TRBJ2-7; TRBD2 aligns across 14 bases. The CDR3 protein is CASSIVSTSGGAEQYF. The CDR3, as DNA: TGTGCCAGTAGTATAGTGTCGACTAGCGGGGGGGCCGAGCAGTACTTC.